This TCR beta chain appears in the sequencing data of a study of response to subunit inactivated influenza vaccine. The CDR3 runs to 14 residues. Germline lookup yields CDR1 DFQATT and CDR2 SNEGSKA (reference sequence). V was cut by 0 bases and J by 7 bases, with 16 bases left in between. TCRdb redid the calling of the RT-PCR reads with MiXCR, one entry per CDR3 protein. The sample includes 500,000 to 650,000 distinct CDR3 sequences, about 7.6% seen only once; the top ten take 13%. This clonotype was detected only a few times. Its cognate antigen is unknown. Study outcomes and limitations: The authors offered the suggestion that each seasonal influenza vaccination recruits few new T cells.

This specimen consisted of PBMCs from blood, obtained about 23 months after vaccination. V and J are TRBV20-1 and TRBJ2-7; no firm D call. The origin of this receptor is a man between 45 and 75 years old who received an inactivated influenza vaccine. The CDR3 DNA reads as TGCAGTGCTAGAGATGTGACGGCGATGAGTGAGCAGTACTTC. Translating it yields CSARDVTAMSEQYF.